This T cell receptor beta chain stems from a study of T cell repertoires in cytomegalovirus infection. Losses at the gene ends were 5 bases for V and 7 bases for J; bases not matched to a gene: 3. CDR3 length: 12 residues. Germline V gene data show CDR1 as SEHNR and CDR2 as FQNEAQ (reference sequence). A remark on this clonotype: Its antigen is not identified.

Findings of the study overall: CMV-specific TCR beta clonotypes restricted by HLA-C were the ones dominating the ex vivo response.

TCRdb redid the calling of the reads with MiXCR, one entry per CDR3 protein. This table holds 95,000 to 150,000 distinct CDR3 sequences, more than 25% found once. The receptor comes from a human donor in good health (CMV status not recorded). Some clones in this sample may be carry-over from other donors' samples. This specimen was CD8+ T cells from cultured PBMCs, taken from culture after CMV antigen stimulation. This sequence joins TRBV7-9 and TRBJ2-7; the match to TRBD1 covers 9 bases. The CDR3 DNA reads TGTGCCAGCAGCCGACAGGGGGATGAGCAGTACTTC. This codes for CASSRQGDEQYF.